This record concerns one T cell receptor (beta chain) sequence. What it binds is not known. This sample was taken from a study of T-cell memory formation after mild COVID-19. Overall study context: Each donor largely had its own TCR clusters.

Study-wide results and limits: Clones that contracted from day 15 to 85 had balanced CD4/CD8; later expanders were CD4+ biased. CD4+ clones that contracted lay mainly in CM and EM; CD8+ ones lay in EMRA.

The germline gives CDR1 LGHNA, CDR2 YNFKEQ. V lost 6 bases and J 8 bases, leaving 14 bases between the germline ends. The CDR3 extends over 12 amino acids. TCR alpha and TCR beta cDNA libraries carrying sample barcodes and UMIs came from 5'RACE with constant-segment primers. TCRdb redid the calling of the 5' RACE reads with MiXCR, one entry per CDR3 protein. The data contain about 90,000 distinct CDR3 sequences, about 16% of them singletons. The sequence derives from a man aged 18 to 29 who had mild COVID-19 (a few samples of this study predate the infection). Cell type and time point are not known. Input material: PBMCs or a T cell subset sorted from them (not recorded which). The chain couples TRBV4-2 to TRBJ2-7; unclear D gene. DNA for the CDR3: TGTGCCAGCAGTCCGGACCTGGAGCAGCAGTACTTC. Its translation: CASSPDLEQQYF.